These 23 T cell receptor beta chains came from one sample sequenced in a study of blood T cells in healthy people across ages. A J-beta primer mix and a sample-barcoded 5' primer were used in a second PCR of roughly 6 to 11 cycles. TCRdb re-analysed the 5' RACE reads in MiXCR, keeping a single row per CDR3 protein. The sample includes about 730,000 distinct CDR3 sequences, around 46% of them seen just once. The material sequenced was blood. The source of these receptors is an older woman in good health.

The rearrangement joins TRBV10-3 to TRBJ1-1; 9 positions agree with TRBD1. V dropped 5 bases and J dropped 0; count of bases not matched to a gene: 10. In germline, CDR1 is ENHRY, CDR2 SYGVKD. The CDR3 totals 17 residues. The CDR3 coding sequence is TGTGCCATCAGTTACCTCGGGGACAGGGCTCTGAACACTGAAGCTTTCTTT. It is translated as CAISYLGDRALNTEAFF.

The chain carries TRBV20-1 and TRBJ2-3; D not certain. Trimming shortened V by 2 bases and J by 3 bases, and 18 bases separated the two germline ends. The CDR3 length is 16 residues. The V gene's germline CDR1 is DFQATT and CDR2 SNEGSKA (reference sequence). For the CDR3, the DNA is TGCAGTGCTAGATCGCTCCTGAGAGTTGGGACAGATACGCAGTATTTT. This codes for CSARSLLRVGTDTQYF.

About this clonotype: A much larger clone differs from this one at a single base, so this may be a read error. The rearrangement joins TRBV15 to TRBJ2-3; D might be TRBD1 or TRBD2, each matching 6 bases. The CDR3 has 16 amino acids. CDR1 and CDR2 from the germline V gene are LNHNV and YYDKDF (reference sequence). CDR3 bases: TGTGCCACCAGCAGAGTAACGGGGGCGAGCACAGAGACGCAGTATTTT. Translating gives CATSRVTGASTETQYF.

The chain employs TRBV11-1 and TRBJ2-1, with 10 positions matching TRBD2. This CDR3 is 17 amino acids long. Per the germline V gene, CDR1 is SGHAT and CDR2 is FQDESV (reference sequence). The V segment lost 1 base and the J segment 2 bases; nucleotides outside the gene matches: 5. CDR3 DNA sequence: TGTGCCAGCAGCTTAGAAATGAGCGGGGGGGCCTACAATGAGCAGTTCTTC. Its translation: CASSLEMSGGAYNEQFF. The variable domain in full, with the rest retrieved from reference TRBV11-1 and TRBJ2-1, is EAEVAQSPRYKITEKSQAVAFWCDPISGHATLYWYRQILGQGPELLVQFQDESVVDDSQLPKDRFSAERLKGVDSTLKIQPAELGDSAMYLCASSLEMSGGAYNEQFFGPGTRLTVL.

The chain recombines TRBV20-1 with TRBJ1-5; 7 bases map to TRBD1. This CDR3 contains 13 residues. The germline gives CDR1 DFQATT, CDR2 SNEGSKA (reference sequence). Unmatched junction bases numbered 6, after V lost 5 bases and J lost 5 bases. The CDR3 DNA reads TGCAGTGCTCGAGGGGACAGCGATCAGCCCCAGCATTTT. Its translation: CSARGDSDQPQHF.

This clonotype came up a few times. Here the CDR3 reads CASSFPGLAGGDEQFF. CDR3 DNA: TGTGCCAGCAGCTTTCCGGGACTAGCGGGAGGAGATGAGCAGTTCTTC. V is TRBV7-2 and J is TRBJ2-1, with 15 bases aligning to TRBD2. CDR1 and CDR2 (germline): SGHTA, FQGNSA. Losses at the gene ends were 3 bases for V and 8 bases for J; bases not matched to a gene: 5. The CDR3 sequence is 16 residues long.

On this clonotype: This may arise from a read error, as a much more abundant clone is one base away. The V and J genes are TRBV28 and TRBJ2-1, with TRBD2 matching 8 bases. Germline V gene data show CDR1 as MDHEN and CDR2 as SYDVKM. The CDR3 is 16 amino acids. CDR3 nucleotides: TGTGTCAGCAGCTTTCGAAGCGGGAGCACCTACAATGAGCAGTTCTTC. Translated, it gives CVSSFRSGSTYNEQFF.

A few counts support this clonotype. The chain carries TRBV28 and TRBJ2-7; D is unresolved. V dropped 6 bases and J dropped 4 bases, with 10 bases sitting between them. The CDR3 spans 12 residues. Germline V gene sequence: CDR1 MDHEN, CDR2 SYDVKM. In nucleotides, the CDR3 is TGTGCCAGCAGCCCCTGGAGTTACGAGCAGTACTTC. Protein: CASSPWSYEQYF.

This clonotype occurred many times. The CDR3 DNA follows: TGTGCCAGCCACCTGGACAGGGGTGCCTACAATGAGCAGTTCTTC. It is translated as CASHLDRGAYNEQFF. This sequence joins TRBV7-2 and TRBJ2-1; TRBD1 aligns across 9 bases. Germline values: CDR1 SGHTA, CDR2 FQGNSA. This CDR3 has 15 residues. V gave up 8 bases and J gave up 2 bases; unmatched junction bases: 7.

The chain is built from TRBV27 and TRBJ1-2; TRBD1 matches 7 bases. The germline gives CDR1 MNHEY, CDR2 SMNVEV (reference sequence). This CDR3 has 13 residues. J gave up 2 bases and V 8 bases, and 5 bases lay outside the gene matches. CDR3 region: CASGRDSNYGYTF. In DNA form, the CDR3 reads TGTGCCAGCGGCCGGGACAGCAACTATGGCTACACCTTC.

This sequence joins TRBV12-3 or TRBV12-4 and TRBJ1-2; the D is unclear. The CDR3 extends over 15 amino acids. The V gene lost 6 bases and the J gene lost 1 base, with 15 bases spanning the gap. CDR3 sequence (DNA): TGTGCCAGCAGCCCGGGTCCACTCCTTAACTATGGCTACACCTTC. It encodes CASSPGPLLNYGYTF.

The gene calls are TRBV7-9 and TRBJ1-4; 7 bases map to TRBD1. The CDR3 loop spans 15 amino acids. Germline V gives CDR1 SEHNR, CDR2 FQNEAQ (reference sequence). The V and J ends lost 5 bases and 5 bases, in that order; junction bases with no gene match: 8. In DNA form, the CDR3 reads TGTGCCAGCAGCCAACAGACAGGGATCAATGAAAAACTGTTTTTT. This codes for CASSQQTGINEKLFF. The full variable domain, rest sourced from reference TRBV7-9 and TRBJ1-4, is DTGVSQNPRHKITKRGQNVTFRCDPISEHNRLYWYRQTLGQGPEFLTYFQNEAQLEKSRLLSDRFSAERPKGSFSTLEIQRTEQGDSAMYLCASSQQTGINEKLFFGSGTQLSVL.

The CDR3 here is CASSPIEKQGAKKNIQYF. For the CDR3, the DNA is TGTGCCAGCAGCCCGATAGAAAAACAGGGGGCTAAAAAAAACATTCAGTACTTC. J is TRBJ2-4 and V is TRBV6-1; TRBD1 matches at 9 bases. Germline V gene lookup returns CDR1 MNHNS and CDR2 SASEGT. V lost 6 bases and J lost 4; bases outside the gene matches: 16. The CDR3 contains 18 residues.

This clonotype has more than one count but fewer than ten. V is TRBV7-9 and J is TRBJ2-7; TRBD2 aligns across 7 bases. CDR1 is SEHNR and CDR2 is FQNEAQ in the germline V gene (reference sequence). The CDR3 has 15 residues. Trimming at V came to 7 bases and at J to 4 bases, leaving 13 bases not matched to a gene. The CDR3 sequence is CASTSSVGGTYEQYF. The CDR3 nucleotides read TGTGCCAGCACCTCGTCAGTGGGGGGGACTTACGAGCAGTACTTC.

V and J are TRBV20-1 and TRBJ2-3; D possibly corresponds to TRBD2 (6 bases). The CDR3 is made up of 17 amino acids. The V gene's germline CDR1 is DFQATT and CDR2 SNEGSKA (reference sequence). V was pared by 3 bases and J by 4 bases, with 23 bases between. The CDR3 spells CSASRRTGGDAADTQYF. The CDR3 nucleotides read TGCAGTGCTAGCCGTAGAACCGGCGGGGATGCCGCAGATACGCAGTATTTT.

This clonotype occurred many times. This rearrangement joins TRBV7-2 to TRBJ1-2; 9 nucleotides align to TRBD1. The J segment lost 7 bases and the V segment lost 4 bases, leaving 10 bases of the junction unmatched. The V gene's germline CDR1 is SGHTA and CDR2 FQGNSA. CDR3 length: 15 residues. The CDR3 region is CASSSTGTGSSGYTF. The CDR3 DNA is TGTGCCAGCAGCTCTACCGGGACAGGGTCCTCTGGCTACACCTTC.

This clonotype was recorded many times. The genes are TRBV10-3 and TRBJ2-3; TRBD2 agrees at 14 bases. With 3 bases clipped from V and 4 bases from J, the junction kept 3 bases outside the gene matches. CDR3 length: 16 amino acids. CDR1 and CDR2 (germline): ENHRY, SYGVKD. In DNA form, the CDR3 reads TGTGCCATCAGTGATGGGACTAGCGGGGGAGCAGATACGCAGTATTTT. Its protein product is CAISDGTSGGADTQYF.

This clonotype was observed a few times. J is TRBJ2-5 and V is TRBV20-1; TRBD2 matches at 12 bases. Germline CDR1 DFQATT, CDR2 SNEGSKA (reference sequence). This CDR3 region has 12 residues. The CDR3 DNA is TGCAGCGGACTAGCGGGGCAAGAGACCCAGTACTTC. It is translated as CSGLAGQETQYF.

CDR3 residues: CSANGQGARYEQYF. CDR3 nucleotides: TGCAGTGCTAACGGACAGGGGGCGAGGTACGAGCAGTACTTC. J is TRBJ2-7 and V is TRBV20-1, with 11 bases lining up with TRBD1. V lost 4 bases to trimming and J lost 4 bases; unmatched junction nucleotides: 6. Germline CDR1 reads DFQATT; CDR2 reads SNEGSKA (reference sequence). The CDR3 contains 14 residues.

Notes on this clonotype: The junction departs from germline at one end; a sequencing error may be responsible. V usage is TRBV5-1 and J usage is TRBJ1-6; 7 bases match TRBD1. Per germline, CDR1 SGHRS and CDR2 YFSETQ. The CDR3 is made up of 16 amino acids. The CDR3 DNA follows: TGCGCCGGCAGCTTAGCGCTACAGGGGAGTCGATCACCCCTCCACTTT. Residues: CAGSLALQGSRSPLHF.

This sequence joins TRBV6-6 and TRBJ2-2, with D possibly being TRBD1 (6 bases). Trimming took 7 bases from V and 8 from J, leaving 8 bases between them. CDR3 length: 11 residues. Germline CDR1 MNHNY, CDR2 SVGAGI (reference sequence). The CDR3 is CASKRGGELFF. The CDR3 nucleotides are TGTGCCAGCAAAAGGGGGGGGGAGCTGTTTTTT.

The chain is built from TRBV24-1 and TRBJ2-3, with D hard to call. The CDR3 totals 17 residues. Trimming removed 0 bases at V and 5 bases at J, with 17 bases between. CDR1 and CDR2 from the germline V gene are KGHDR and SFDVKD. In DNA form, the CDR3 reads TGTGCCACCAGTGATTTGAAGTCGGCCGGACCGGGAGATACGCAGTATTTT. The encoded protein is CATSDLKSAGPGDTQYF.

The chain couples TRBV10-3 to TRBJ1-5; tentative D call: TRBD1 (6 bases). The V gene lost 6 bases and the J gene lost 2 bases, with 11 bases spanning the gap. CDR3 length equals 14 residues. CDR1 ENHRY and CDR2 SYGVKD come from the germline V gene. For the CDR3, the DNA is TGTGCCATCAGGGAGACAGGAGGCAATCAGCCCCAGCATTTT. Protein: CAIRETGGNQPQHF.